Following are 10 T cell receptor beta chains from one sample sequenced in a study of blood T cell repertoires in COVID-19. Clones were sequenced by immunoSEQ multiplex PCR, and TCRdb holds only the in-frame ones, with some missing. The table has about 66,000 clones, 70% to 90% seen once. Material for sequencing was peripheral blood. Source of these receptors: a man aged 45-65 years with active COVID-19.

This chain joins TRBV5-5 and TRBJ2-3; TRBD2 agrees at 12 bases. CDR3 size: 16 residues. Germline CDR1 is SGHKS and CDR2 is YYEKEE (reference sequence). The V gene end was trimmed by 5 bases and the J gene end by 2 bases; junction bases not matched to a gene: 6. The CDR3 DNA reads TGTGCCAGCAGGATCCGGACTAGCGGGACCACAGATACGCAGTATTTT. Translation gives CASRIRTSGTTDTQYF.

For the CDR3, the DNA is TGTGCCAGCAGTTCCCTTAATAGACTGGTAGATACGCAGTATTTT. It is translated as CASSSLNRLVDTQYF. The rearrangement uses TRBV6-5 and TRBJ2-3; no firm D call. V shed 4 bases and J shed 5 bases, with 16 bases lying between them. This CDR3 is 15 amino acids long. Germline CDR1 is MNHEY and CDR2 is SVGAGI.

A single count supports this clone. The rearrangement links TRBV18 to TRBJ2-5; TRBD2 matches at 12 bases. The V gene's germline CDR1 is KGHSH and CDR2 LQKENI. The junction had 11 bases not matched to a gene; V was cut back by 1 base and J by 5 bases. This CDR3 is 18 amino acids long. In nucleotides, the CDR3 is TGTGCCAGCTCACCACGGGGGCAACTAGCGGGAGGTGCGGAGACCCAGTACTTC. Its protein is CASSPRGQLAGGAETQYF.

The gene calls are TRBV7-9 and TRBJ2-2; 7 bases line up with TRBD2. V lost 10 bases to trimming and J lost 6 bases; unmatched junction nucleotides: 11. CDR1 is SEHNR and CDR2 is FQNEAQ in the germline V gene (reference sequence). This CDR3 contains 14 residues. The CDR3, as DNA: TGTGCCACCCGGCAGCGGGAAATCCCCGGGGAGCTGTTTTTT. Translating it yields CATRQREIPGELFF.

V and J are TRBV3-1 (or the pseudogene TRBV3-2) and TRBJ2-1; TRBD1 aligns across 7 bases. V lost 0 bases, J lost 9 bases, and 14 bases stayed unmatched. Germline CDR1 reads LGHDT; CDR2 reads YNNKEL (reference sequence). CDR3 length equals 17 residues. The CDR3 reads CASSQDRGTAHHGEQFF. The CDR3 DNA reads as TGTGCCAGCAGCCAAGATAGGGGGACAGCCCACCACGGTGAGCAGTTCTTC.

This clone occurred many times. The rearrangement joins TRBV7-2 to TRBJ2-7, with D possibly being TRBD1 (5 bases). CDR3 size: 14 residues. The V end was cut by 5 bases, the J end by 0 bases, with 11 bases between. Germline CDR1 SGHTA, CDR2 FQGNSA. The chain's CDR3 is CASSQDTNSYEQYV. DNA for the CDR3: TGTGCCAGCAGCCAGGACACCAACTCCTACGAGCAGTACGTC.

The V call is TRBV12-3 or TRBV12-4, the J call TRBJ2-1; D may be TRBD1 (5 bases). This CDR3 is 13 amino acids long. The V end was cut by 5 bases, the J end by 5 bases, with 10 bases between. The CDR3 loop is CASSLDRNNEQFF. The CDR3, as DNA: TGTGCCAGCAGTCTAGACAGAAACAATGAGCAGTTCTTC.

The gene calls are TRBV7-8 and TRBJ2-3; D is perhaps TRBD2 (6 bases). Germline-derived CDR1 and CDR2 are SGHVS and FQNEAQ. The CDR3 runs 16 residues. V lost 6 bases, J lost 2 bases, and 18 bases lay in between. The CDR3 region is CASRQEGRRHTDTQYF. The CDR3 region has the DNA TGTGCCAGCAGACAAGAGGGGAGGCGACACACAGATACGCAGTATTTT.

The CDR3 nucleotides read TGCGCCAGCAGCTTGGACGGGACAGTTAATTCACCCCTCCACTTT. Protein sequence: CASSLDGTVNSPLHF. The chain links TRBV5-1 to TRBJ1-6; the match to TRBD1 covers 7 bases. With V trimmed by 0 bases and J by 6 bases, 3 bases remained unmatched. CDR3 length: 15 amino acids. Germline V gene sequence: CDR1 SGHRS, CDR2 YFSETQ.

The chain recombines TRBV6-1 with TRBJ1-2; the D gene is possibly TRBD1 (6 bases). Germline CDR1 and CDR2: MNHNS and SASEGT. This CDR3 region has 15 residues. V was trimmed by 2 bases and J by 6 bases, leaving 16 bases between them. The CDR3 protein is CASSERADRYNGYTF. CDR3 nucleotides: TGTGCCAGCAGTGAACGGGCAGACAGGTACAATGGCTACACCTTC.